One and the same sample provided the 25 T cell receptor beta chains below, sequenced in a study of T-cell reconstitution after alpha-beta-depleted transplantation in children. As it was prepared, the TCRbeta library received unique molecular identifiers. TCRdb re-called the PCR reads through MiXCR, storing one row per CDR3 protein. The table has 450,000 to 700,000 distinct CDR3 sequences, roughly a quarter seen once; the top ten hold around 36%. The specimen comprised PBMCs, sampled before TCRalphabeta/CD19-depleted stem cell transplant. These receptor sequences come from a boy under two years old with Wiskott-Aldrich syndrome, due to receive a stem cell transplant.

This clonotype was observed a few times. The chain employs TRBV20-1 and TRBJ2-1; D perhaps matches TRBD1 (6 bases). The CDR3 is made up of 13 amino acids. Germline V gives CDR1 DFQATT, CDR2 SNEGSKA (reference sequence). The V end lost 5 bases, the J end lost 7 bases, and 15 bases lay between the germline ends. This CDR3 is CSAYRDNNNEQFF. The CDR3 DNA follows: TGCAGTGCTTACCGGGACAATAATAATGAGCAGTTCTTC.

This clonotype was counted a few times. V usage is TRBV12-3 or TRBV12-4 and J usage is TRBJ2-2; TRBD1 is a possible D gene (6 bases). The CDR3 runs 13 residues. V gave up 6 bases and J gave up 7 bases, with 12 bases separating them. CDR3 DNA: TGTGCCAGCAGCACCTTACAGGGCGGGGAGCTGTTTTTT. Encoded protein: CASSTLQGGELFF.

This chain links TRBV21-1 with TRBJ2-1; the D call TRBD2 from the table was never checked on the DNA. TRBV21-1 corresponds to a pseudogene. The CDR3 contains 16 residues. The CDR3 protein is CASSIPHVGSKSEQFF. Written as DNA, the CDR3 is TGTGCCAGCAGCATCCCACACGTCGGCAGCAAGTCCGAGCAGTTCTTC.

This chain links TRBV14 with TRBJ2-1; D is undetermined. CDR3 length: 13 amino acids. V dropped 3 bases and J dropped 2 bases, with 5 bases sitting between them. The germline V gene has CDR1 SGHDN and CDR2 FVKESK. Written as DNA, the CDR3 is TGTGCCAGCAGCCAGTATACCTACAATGAGCAGTTCTTC. Translation gives CASSQYTYNEQFF. The whole variable domain, remainder taken from reference TRBV14 and TRBJ2-1, is EAGVTQFPSHSVIEKGQTVTLRCDPISGHDNLYWYRRVMGKEIKFLLHFVKESKQDESGMPNNRFLAERTGGTYSTLKVQPAELEDSGVYFCASSQYTYNEQFFGPGTRLTVL.

The chain carries TRBV18 and TRBJ1-2, with TRBD1 identical over 7 bases. This CDR3 has 15 residues. The V gene end was trimmed by 4 bases and the J gene end by 6 bases; junction bases not matched to a gene: 11. The germline V gene encodes CDR1 KGHSH and CDR2 LQKENI. The CDR3 sequence: CASSRRDSPWDGYTF. CDR3 sequence (DNA): TGTGCCAGCTCACGAAGGGACAGCCCATGGGATGGCTACACCTTC.

This clonotype was seen a few times. The chain uses TRBV5-6 and TRBJ2-7, with 7 bases aligning to TRBD1. The CDR3 is made up of 15 amino acids. V lost 4 bases, J lost 0 bases, and 7 bases stayed unmatched. Germline CDR1 and CDR2: SGHDT and YYEEEE. In nucleotides, the CDR3 is TGTGCCAGCAGCATCTGGGACAGTTACTCCTACGAGCAGTACTTC. This translates into CASSIWDSYSYEQYF.

The rearrangement uses TRBV6-5 and TRBJ2-7; 10 bases match TRBD1. This CDR3 has 16 residues. V shed 4 bases and J 5 bases; nucleotides not matched to a gene: 11. Per germline, CDR1 MNHEY and CDR2 SVGAGI. CDR3 coding DNA: TGTGCCAGCAGTTTTCAAGGTGGGACAGGGGTAAACGAGCAGTACTTC. Amino acid sequence: CASSFQGGTGVNEQYF.

This chain uses TRBV10-3 with TRBJ2-7, with 8 bases aligning to TRBD1. The CDR3 runs 16 residues. CDR1 and CDR2 (germline): ENHRY, SYGVKD. J was trimmed by 1 base and V by 6 bases; bases with no gene match: 11. CDR3 DNA: TGTGCCATCAGGGGAAACGAGGACAGGGCGTCCTACGAGCAGTACTTC. It specifies CAIRGNEDRASYEQYF.

The V and J genes are TRBV6-1 and TRBJ2-1, with 9 bases aligning to TRBD2. V was clipped by 5 bases and J by 5 bases; unmatched bases: 4. The CDR3 covers 14 residues. Germline CDR1 is MNHNS and CDR2 is SASEGT. In DNA, the CDR3 is TGTGCCAGCAGTCATCGGACTAGCGACAATGAGCAGTTCTTC. This encodes CASSHRTSDNEQFF.

This chain joins TRBV5-1 and TRBJ1-2, with 8 bases aligning to TRBD1. Unmatched junction bases numbered 7, after V lost 4 bases and J lost 2 bases. The CDR3 runs to 15 residues. Germline CDR1 and CDR2: SGHRS and YFSETQ. The CDR3 spells CASSVGQGWNYGYTF. CDR3 nucleotides: TGCGCCAGCAGCGTCGGACAGGGTTGGAACTATGGCTACACCTTC.

This clonotype has only a few counts. This chain joins TRBV28 and TRBJ2-3, with D maybe TRBD1 (5 bases). Per the germline V gene, CDR1 is MDHEN and CDR2 is SYDVKM. Trimming shortened V by 5 bases and J by 1 base, and 10 bases separated the two germline ends. The CDR3 is 14 residues long. This CDR3 is CASSAGHRTDTQYF. The CDR3 DNA is TGTGCCAGCAGTGCAGGACACCGCACAGATACGCAGTATTTT.

This chain connects TRBV9 to TRBJ1-2, with 7 bases lining up with TRBD1. The CDR3 loop spans 17 amino acids. V lost 0 bases, J lost 2 bases, and 10 bases stayed unmatched. Germline V lookup: CDR1 SGDLS, CDR2 YYNGEE. The CDR3 reads CASSVGTGGTANYGYTF. CDR3 in DNA: TGTGCCAGCAGCGTAGGAACGGGGGGGACAGCCAACTATGGCTACACCTTC. Based on the CDR3 plus reference TRBV9 and TRBJ1-2, the full variable domain is DSGVTQTPKHLITATGQRVTLRCSPRSGDLSVYWYQQSLDQGLQFLIQYYNGEERAKGNILERFSAQQFPDLHSELNLSSLELGDSALYFCASSVGTGGTANYGYTFGSGTRLTVV.

J is TRBJ2-1 and V is TRBV20-1; 10 bases align to TRBD2. Germline trimming cut 5 bases from V and 7 bases from J; bases unmatched to any gene: 8. Germline CDR1 and CDR2: DFQATT and SNEGSKA (reference sequence). The CDR3 length is 14 residues. CDR3 region: CSAESGRAGNEQFF. CDR3 coding DNA: TGCAGTGCTGAAAGCGGGAGGGCCGGGAATGAGCAGTTCTTC.

This clonotype was found a few times. This chain connects TRBV2 to TRBJ1-1, with D possibly being TRBD1 (5 bases). The V gene's germline CDR1 is SNHLY and CDR2 FYNNEI. This CDR3 has 14 amino acids. Trimming removed 2 bases at V and 11 bases at J, with 18 bases between. The CDR3 DNA follows: TGTGCCAGCAGTGAAATCGGGACGGTAGCGGGGGCTTTCTTT. Its protein is CASSEIGTVAGAFF.

The rearrangement links TRBV7-9 to TRBJ1-1; D unclear. The germline gives CDR1 SEHNR, CDR2 FQNEAQ (reference sequence). This CDR3 has 16 amino acids. V gave up 5 bases and J gave up 1 base, with 17 bases separating them. Here the CDR3 DNA reads TGTGCCAGCAGCCCGGGCGTAACGGAGACGAACACTGAAGCTTTCTTT. Amino acid sequence: CASSPGVTETNTEAFF.

The rearrangement joins TRBV28 to TRBJ1-6; D possibly corresponds to TRBD1 (5 bases). The germline V gene encodes CDR1 MDHEN and CDR2 SYDVKM. This CDR3 region has 16 residues. The V and J ends lost 5 bases and 8 bases respectively, with 19 bases between them. For the CDR3, the DNA is TGTGCCAGCAGTACCAACCTCAGGGTGAGAGATTCACCCCTCCACTTT. Amino acids: CASSTNLRVRDSPLHF.

The chain uses TRBV6-1 and TRBJ2-1; D remains unclear. Germline V CDR1 and CDR2: MNHNS, SASEGT. The CDR3 sequence is 13 residues long. V was pared by 1 base and J by 4 bases, with 5 bases between. The CDR3 protein is CASSEDNYNEQFF. The CDR3 DNA reads TGTGCCAGCAGTGAAGACAATTACAATGAGCAGTTCTTC.

The chain employs TRBV12-3 or TRBV12-4 and TRBJ2-6, with TRBD2 matching over 10 bases. This CDR3 is built from 18 residues. After removal of 5 bases from V and 0 bases from J, the junction contained 7 bases not matched to a gene. CDR3 protein: CASSAIAGGLSGANVLTF. In nucleotides, the CDR3 is TGTGCCAGCAGTGCAATAGCGGGAGGCCTCTCTGGGGCCAACGTCCTGACTTTC.

This clonotype was recorded a few times. The chain couples TRBV5-1 to TRBJ2-1; D is uncertain. The CDR3 has 19 residues. Germline CDR1 reads SGHRS; CDR2 reads YFSETQ. The V gene lost 0 bases and the J gene lost 0 bases, with 19 bases spanning the gap. Here the CDR3 reads CASSLVSSRRPSSYNEQFF. In DNA, the CDR3 is TGCGCCAGCAGCTTGGTTTCGTCCCGGCGACCGAGCTCCTACAATGAGCAGTTCTTC.

This clonotype showed up just a few times. The J gene is TRBJ2-1, the V gene TRBV6-5; 9 bases line up with TRBD2. J lost 4 bases, V lost 1 base, and 8 bases had no gene match. Germline CDR1 is MNHEY and CDR2 is SVGAGI. CDR3 length: 17 residues. CDR3 sequence: CASSYYPLTSGYNEQFF. In nucleotides, the CDR3 is TGTGCCAGCAGTTACTACCCCCTGACTAGCGGTTACAATGAGCAGTTCTTC.

This rearrangement joins TRBV25-1 to TRBJ1-2; maybe TRBD1 (5 bases). V lost 5 bases and J 8 bases, leaving 12 bases between the germline ends. Germline-derived CDR1 and CDR2 are MGHDK and SYGVNS. This CDR3 region has 12 residues. The CDR3 DNA reads TGTGCCAGCAGTAGATTAGGGGACGGCTACACCTTC. Its protein product is CASSRLGDGYTF.

Ten or more counts support this clonotype. The chain has TRBV5-1 and TRBJ2-1; 9 bases line up with TRBD1. Trimming removed 6 bases from V and 6 bases from J; junction bases left unmatched: 1. Germline lookup yields CDR1 SGHRS and CDR2 YFSETQ. The CDR3 covers 12 residues. The CDR3 coding sequence is TGCGCCAGCAAGACAGGGGGCAATGAGCAGTTCTTC. It specifies CASKTGGNEQFF. Supplemented by reference TRBV5-1 and TRBJ2-1, the full variable domain reads KAGVTQTPRYLIKTRGQQVTLSCSPISGHRSVSWYQQTPGQGLQFLFEYFSETQRNKGNFPGRFSGRQFSNSRSEMNVSTLELGDSALYLCASKTGGNEQFFGPGTRLTVL.

This clonotype was detected a few times. The chain links TRBV6-2 or TRBV6-3 to TRBJ2-1, with D unresolved. Germline V gene data show CDR1 as MNHEY and CDR2 as SVGEGT. V was cut by 2 bases and J by 9 bases, with 8 bases left in between. This CDR3 comprises 12 residues. This CDR3 reads CASSYRSTEQFF. The CDR3 nucleotides read TGTGCCAGCAGTTACCGCTCGACTGAGCAGTTCTTC.

V and J are TRBV29-1 and TRBJ2-3, with 13 bases that match TRBD2. This CDR3 is 15 amino acids long. CDR1 is SQVTM, CDR2 ANQGSEA, per germline. The trim removed 4 bases at V and 3 bases at J, leaving 4 bases unmatched. CDR3 sequence: CSVVGTSGMTDTQYF. The CDR3 DNA reads as TGCAGCGTTGTGGGGACTAGCGGGATGACAGATACGCAGTATTTT.

This clonotype showed up just a few times. The gene calls are TRBV4-1 and TRBJ1-1, with TRBD1 matching 9 bases. The CDR3 has 17 amino acids. Per germline, CDR1 MGHRA and CDR2 YSYEKL. V gave up 4 bases and J gave up 5 bases; unmatched junction bases: 14. The CDR3 here is CASSRGRDRVAGTEAFF. CDR3 DNA sequence: TGCGCCAGCAGCCGAGGTAGGGACAGGGTAGCGGGGACTGAAGCTTTCTTT.